These 22 T cell receptor beta chains were all obtained from the same sample, sequenced in a study of T cells after yellow fever vaccination. TCRdb used MiXCR to reprocess the 5' RACE reads, holding one entry per CDR3 protein. The profile covers 150,000 to 200,000 distinct CDR3 sequences, with 9.5% to 12% appearing a single time and 35% to 45% taken by the ten largest. Source: CD8+ T cells sorted from PBMCs, taken 15 days after the yellow fever booster vaccination. These receptors came from a young man who received the YFV17D yellow fever vaccine.

This clonotype was observed a few times. The chain couples TRBV11-2 to TRBJ2-5; D remains ambiguous. CDR3 length: 13 residues. Trimming cost V 5 bases and J 5 bases, with 12 bases left between them. Germline CDR1 is SGHAT and CDR2 is FQNNGV. The CDR3 sequence: CASSKGPQETQYF. The CDR3 DNA reads TGTGCCAGCAGCAAAGGACCTCAGGAGACCCAGTACTTC.

The table lists this clonotype with a few counts. The CDR3 sequence is CASSANRVGNEQFF. The CDR3 DNA sequence: TGTGCCAGCAGTGCAAACAGGGTAGGCAATGAGCAGTTCTTC. The chain has TRBV6-6 and TRBJ2-1; D possibly corresponds to TRBD1 (6 bases). Germline V gene data show CDR1 as MNHNY and CDR2 as SVGAGI (reference sequence). The CDR3 loop spans 14 amino acids. V was clipped by 5 bases and J by 6 bases, with 14 bases between them.

The sample holds a few counts of this clonotype. The CDR3 nucleotides read TGTGCCAGCAGTTCTACTGGGGCGAGGGATCAGCCCCAGCATTTT. It specifies CASSSTGARDQPQHF. The chain carries TRBV12-3 or TRBV12-4 and TRBJ1-5, with D possibly TRBD1 on 5 matching bases. The V gene lost 4 bases and the J gene lost 5 bases, with 15 bases spanning the gap. The CDR3 contains 15 residues.

The gene calls are TRBV11-1 and TRBJ2-7; 8 bases fit TRBD1. Germline CDR1 is SGHAT and CDR2 is FQDESV (reference sequence). J gave up 4 bases and V 5 bases, and 10 bases lay outside the gene matches. This CDR3 region has 15 residues. The CDR3 DNA is TGTGCCAGCAGCCTAAACAGGGGGGCACCGTACGAGCAGTACTTC. Its protein is CASSLNRGAPYEQYF.

This chain uses TRBV3-1 with TRBJ2-5; D perhaps matches TRBD2 (6 bases). This CDR3 spans 16 amino acids. With 1 base removed from V and 4 bases from J, the gap between germline ends came to 16 bases. Germline V gene data show CDR1 as LGHDT and CDR2 as YNNKEL (reference sequence). The CDR3 DNA sequence: TGTGCCAGCAGCCAAGGGGCGGCCCTAGCGATAGAGACCCAGTACTTC. It codes for CASSQGAALAIETQYF.

The CDR3 region is CASTGQDSYEQYF. The DNA for the CDR3 is TGTGCCAGCACCGGCCAGGACTCCTACGAGCAGTACTTC. This chain joins TRBV7-9 and TRBJ2-7; D is ambiguous. The ends were cut back, 7 bases at V and 0 bases at J, with 10 bases in the middle. The CDR3 consists of 13 residues. CDR1 and CDR2 from the germline V gene are SEHNR and FQNEAQ (reference sequence).

V usage is TRBV14 and J usage is TRBJ1-1; a weak D match, TRBD1 (5 bases). From germline, CDR1 is SGHDN and CDR2 FVKESK. Trimming took 8 bases from V and 5 from J, leaving 21 bases between them. The CDR3 runs 15 residues. The CDR3 sequence: CASRSDRDHFTEAFF. CDR3 DNA sequence: TGTGCCAGCCGATCCGACCGGGACCACTTTACTGAAGCTTTCTTT.

The V call is TRBV6-5, the J call TRBJ2-7; D could derive from TRBD1 or TRBD2 (5 bases each). The CDR3 covers 15 residues. The germline CDR1 and CDR2 sequences are MNHEY and SVGAGI. V lost 0 bases and J lost 4, with 13 bases in between. In nucleotides, the CDR3 is TGTGCCAGCAGTTACTCTGGGGGACGTACGTACGAGCAGTACTTC. Its translation: CASSYSGGRTYEQYF.

V is TRBV12-3 or TRBV12-4 and J is TRBJ1-2; no firm D call. The CDR3 covers 13 residues. Trimming pared 3 bases from V and 3 bases from J, leaving 8 bases between. The CDR3 loop reads CASSFVGDYGYTF. The CDR3 DNA sequence: TGTGCCAGCAGTTTTGTGGGCGACTATGGCTACACCTTC.

Note on this clonotype: Here the CDR3 omits its conserved ending phenylalanine or tryptophan, so a read error is the likely source. No DNA is shown, since the ends of the CDR3 on it are uncertain; the CDR3 is the one TCRdb lists. V is TRBV5-1 and J is TRBJ2-5; TRBD2, as called in the table, went unchecked against the DNA. The CDR3 has 9 amino acids, counting both end residues. The germline gives CDR1 SGHRS, CDR2 YFSETQ. The CDR3 reads CASSLVRER.

In this sample, this clonotype turned up a few times. V usage is TRBV2 and J usage is TRBJ2-1; 10 bases agree with TRBD2. The length of the CDR3 is 12 residues. Germline V gene sequence: CDR1 SNHLY, CDR2 FYNNEI. J gave up 7 bases and V 11 bases, and 5 bases lay outside the gene matches. The CDR3 sequence is CAVRLAGNEQFF. Here the CDR3 DNA reads TGTGCCGTCAGACTAGCGGGTAATGAGCAGTTCTTC. The full variable domain, with the rest looked up from reference TRBV2 and TRBJ2-1, is EPEVTQTPSHQVTQMGQEVILRCVPISNHLYFYWYRQILGQKVEFLVSFYNNEISEKSEIFDDQFSVERPDGSNFTLKIRSTKLEDSAMYFCAVRLAGNEQFFGPGTRLTVL.

This chain links TRBV4-1 with TRBJ2-7; no clear D gene. Germline CDR1 MGHRA, CDR2 YSYEKL. Trimming took 1 base from V and 1 from J, leaving 11 bases between them. CDR3 length: 15 residues. CDR3: CASSQVGMESYEQYF. CDR3 DNA sequence: TGCGCCAGCAGCCAAGTGGGTATGGAATCCTACGAGCAGTACTTC.

This clonotype was found a few times. The chain couples TRBV6-5 to TRBJ2-3; D is perhaps TRBD1 (5 bases). The germline V and J ends were trimmed by 9 bases and 3 bases, with 16 bases remaining between them. Germline CDR1 and CDR2: MNHEY and SVGAGI. The CDR3 spans 14 residues. The CDR3 coding sequence is TGTGCCAGTATGGAAGGGGTAGAGACAGATACGCAGTATTTT. Translation: CASMEGVETDTQYF.

The J gene is TRBJ1-4, the V gene TRBV5-1; TRBD1 matches at 8 bases. Per germline, CDR1 SGHRS and CDR2 YFSETQ. This CDR3 comprises 16 residues. With 4 bases clipped from V and 0 bases from J, the junction kept 5 bases outside the gene matches. CDR3 bases: TGCGCCAGCAGCCCGGACAGGGCCTCAACTAATGAAAAACTGTTTTTT. It codes for CASSPDRASTNEKLFF.

A few counts support this clonotype. The chain carries TRBV20-1 and TRBJ2-7; no reliable D call. Trimming pared 4 bases from V and 6 bases from J, leaving 19 bases between. The CDR3 is 14 residues long. The germline CDR1 and CDR2 sequences are DFQATT and SNEGSKA (reference sequence). DNA for the CDR3: TGCAGTGCTAAGTCGAGCCTATCAACCGTCGAGCAGTACTTC. This gives the protein CSAKSSLSTVEQYF.

The chain combines TRBV4-3 with TRBJ2-1, with D perhaps matching TRBD2 (6 bases). The CDR3 length is 15 residues. V lost 1 base and J lost 5, with 12 bases in between. Germline V lookup: CDR1 LGHNA, CDR2 YSLEER. The CDR3 sequence: CASSQGAAGHNEQFF. Written as DNA, the CDR3 is TGCGCCAGCAGCCAAGGGGCGGCGGGGCACAATGAGCAGTTCTTC.

This clonotype came up a few times. The chain has TRBV7-9 and TRBJ2-7; a weak D match, TRBD2 (5 bases). CDR1 is SEHNR, CDR2 FQNEAQ, per germline (reference sequence). The CDR3 contains 13 residues. Trimming took 5 bases from V and 4 from J, leaving 12 bases between them. The CDR3 sequence is CASSAVGRYEQYV. The CDR3 region has the DNA TGTGCCAGCAGCGCTGTAGGGAGATACGAGCAGTACGTC.

The chain uses TRBV6-2 or TRBV6-3 and TRBJ2-5; TRBD1 agrees at 8 bases. Germline V lookup: CDR1 MNHEY, CDR2 SVGEGT. The CDR3 consists of 15 residues. The V gene end was trimmed by 5 bases and the J gene end by 3 bases; junction bases not matched to a gene: 8. The DNA of the CDR3 is TGTGCCAGCAGTCTGTACAACAGGGGGGAAGAGACCCAGTACTTC. Translating it yields CASSLYNRGEETQYF.

This clonotype appeared many times. The gene calls are TRBV27 and TRBJ1-1; D is unclear. The germline V gene has CDR1 MNHEY and CDR2 SMNVEV (reference sequence). Trimming shortened V by 2 bases and J by 0 bases, and 4 bases separated the two germline ends. The CDR3 is 13 residues long. The CDR3 region is CASSLTLNTEAFF. The CDR3 DNA sequence: TGTGCCAGCAGTTTAACCCTGAACACTGAAGCTTTCTTT.

The table lists this clonotype with a few counts. CDR3 sequence reads: CASTAPSGSSYNEQFF. In nucleotides, the CDR3 is TGTGCCAGTACAGCACCGTCGGGGAGCTCCTACAATGAGCAGTTCTTC. The chain links TRBV19 to TRBJ2-1, with D possibly TRBD2 on 5 matching bases. V was clipped by 7 bases and J by 0 bases, with 16 bases between them. The CDR3 sequence is 16 residues long. Germline V gene sequence: CDR1 LNHDA, CDR2 SQIVND (reference sequence). The entire variable domain, with the rest obtained from reference TRBV19 and TRBJ2-1, is as follows: DGGITQSPKYLFRKEGQNVTLSCEQNLNHDAMYWYRQDPGQGLRLIYYSQIVNDFQKGDIAEGYSVSREKKESFPLTVTSAQKNPTAFYLCASTAPSGSSYNEQFFGPGTRLTVL.

In its sample, this clonotype was seen a few times. The chain is built from TRBV5-1 and TRBJ2-1; D may be TRBD2 (7 bases). Per germline, CDR1 SGHRS and CDR2 YFSETQ. Trimming left V 0 bases short and J 8 bases short, with 18 bases between. This CDR3 has 16 amino acids. CDR3 in DNA: TGCGCCAGCAGCTTGGCCGCCAGGGGAGGGTTGGATGAGCAGTTCTTC. It translates to CASSLAARGGLDEQFF.

This clonotype occurred a few times. V and J are TRBV20-1 and TRBJ1-1; 8 bases align to TRBD1. In germline, CDR1 is DFQATT, CDR2 SNEGSKA (reference sequence). The CDR3 consists of 13 residues. V gave up 3 bases and J gave up 3 bases; unmatched junction bases: 3. For the CDR3, the DNA is TGCAGTGCTAGGGACAGGGTTCACACTGAAGCTTTCTTT. Its translation: CSARDRVHTEAFF.